This T cell receptor beta chain was recorded in a study of cytomegalovirus exposure and HLA in healthy donors. Study in general: HLA-typed donors were the source of around 77 million unique TCRs held in an early data release. Overall study results and limits: The presence/absence work took it that sequencing depth was about the same across donors. In an earlier analysis, about 87% or about 30%: the productive usage of most TCR beta V segments.

Details on this clone: The antigen remains unidentified.

The ends lost 3 bases at V and 2 bases at J; junction bases unmatched: 4. The length of the CDR3 is 14 residues. The germline V gene encodes CDR1 SGHTA and CDR2 FQGNSA. It was with 60 Vbeta and 13 Jbeta primers that the PCR ran. TCRdb's table, derived via immunoSEQ multiplex PCR, lists solely in-frame clones and lacks some. This sample has 140,000 to 150,000 clones, with almost 80% found just once. This TCR came from a young woman in good health and CMV-seronegative. The sequenced sample consisted of PBMCs. This chain uses TRBV7-2 with TRBJ2-7, with 7 bases identical to TRBD1. CDR3 protein: CASSFGGQAYEQYF. As DNA, the CDR3 is TGTGCCAGCAGCTTCGGCGGACAGGCCTACGAGCAGTACTTC. The full variable domain, its missing parts supplied by reference TRBV7-2 and TRBJ2-7, is GAGVSQSPSNKVTEKGKDVELRCDPISGHTALYWYRQSLGQGLEFLIYFQGNSAPDKSGLPSDRFSAERTGGSVSTLTIQRTQQEDSAVYLCASSFGGQAYEQYFGPGTRLTVT.